This T cell receptor beta chain was documented in a study of identical twins. After template switching added a universal primer site, the resulting cDNA carried unique molecular identifiers. TCRdb called the 5' RACE reads again in MiXCR, with one record for every CDR3 protein. This sample yields 1.5 million to 2 million distinct CDR3 sequences, of which around a third are seen a single time; more than 0.25% belongs to the top ten. Healthy Caucasians were all of the donors. There are 14 residues in the CDR3. Trimming stripped 7 bases from V and 4 bases from J, with 15 bases between. Germline lookup yields CDR1 MNHNS and CDR2 SASEGT. Regarding the study as a whole: Where out-of-frame alpha sequences were twin-shared, they showed excess low generation probability.

Regarding this clonotype: Its antigen is not identified.

This receptor was taken from a newborn girl in good health. Sequencing was carried out using cord blood. The chain links TRBV6-1 to TRBJ2-3, with D possibly TRBD2 on 6 matching bases. The CDR3 region is CASTGRGVADTQYF. CDR3 DNA sequence: TGTGCCAGCACCGGGCGCGGGGTGGCAGATACGCAGTATTTT.